The next 17 T cell receptor beta chains were all read from a single sample in a study of immune heterogeneity within non-small cell lung tumors. Each sample used roughly 600 ng of genomic DNA from bulk tumor tissue. Collection of several biopsies per primary tumor, spaced far apart, took place during surgery. The cohort was untreated, with newly diagnosed non-small cell lung cancer undergoing curative surgery. TCR beta CDR3 was amplified by multiplex PCR, first round approximately 10 cycles, 32 V and 13 J primers. TCRdb re-called the multiplex PCR reads through MiXCR, storing one row per CDR3 protein. The sample holds some 4,700 distinct CDR3 sequences; approximately 22% are singletons and the top ten take around 9.9%. The source material was lung tumor tissue. These receptors were taken from a man between 60 and 75 years old with non-small cell lung cancer.

This clonotype has only a few counts. The chain carries TRBV11-2 and TRBJ2-7; 12 bases line up with TRBD2. J was trimmed by 2 bases and V by 5 bases; bases with no gene match: 1. The CDR3 consists of 14 residues. Per the germline V gene, CDR1 is SGHAT and CDR2 is FQNNGV. CDR3 bases: TGTGCCAGCAGCGGACTAGCGGGGCCCTACGAGCAGTACTTC. Translation gives CASSGLAGPYEQYF.

CDR3 sequence: CASSSPLAETDTQYF. In DNA form, the CDR3 reads TGTGCCAGCAGTTCACCCCTAGCGGAAACAGATACGCAGTATTTT. The chain employs TRBV28 and TRBJ2-3; TRBD2 aligns across 7 bases. CDR1 is MDHEN and CDR2 is SYDVKM in the germline V gene. With V trimmed by 4 bases and J by 3 bases, 7 bases remained unmatched. The CDR3 is made up of 15 amino acids. The full variable domain, completed using reference TRBV28 and TRBJ2-3, is DVKVTQSSRYLVKRTGEKVFLECVQDMDHENMFWYRQDPGLGLRLIYFSYDVKMKEKGDIPEGYSVSREKKERFSLILESASTNQTSMYLCASSSPLAETDTQYFGPGTRLTVL.

In DNA, the CDR3 is TGCGCCAGCAGCTCTAGGGACAGGGGATGGGTCGAGCAGTACTTC. Protein: CASSSRDRGWVEQYF. This chain links TRBV5-1 with TRBJ2-7, with TRBD1 matching 10 bases. CDR3 length: 15 residues. CDR1 is SGHRS, CDR2 YFSETQ, per germline. Trimming took 3 bases from V and 6 from J; bases not matched to a gene: 9.

The genes are TRBV29-1 and TRBJ1-1; no definite D call. Trimming pared 6 bases from V and 2 bases from J, leaving 4 bases between. The CDR3 loop spans 10 amino acids. Germline CDR1 is SQVTM and CDR2 is ANQGSEA. The CDR3 DNA sequence: TGCAGCGTGGACAACACTGAAGCTTTCTTT. Amino acid sequence: CSVDNTEAFF.

This clonotype has just a few counts. J is TRBJ2-1 and V is TRBV10-3; TRBD2 might be the D (6 bases). CDR1 and CDR2 from the germline V gene are ENHRY and SYGVKD. Trimming left V 5 bases short and J 7 bases short, with 18 bases between. CDR3 length: 15 amino acids. Written as DNA, the CDR3 is TGTGCCATCAGTCTAGCGACCAGACTTGGAAATGAGCAGTTCTTC. It specifies CAISLATRLGNEQFF.

Here the CDR3 DNA reads TGTGCCAGTAGTATTGGCGGGGCGGCTAGCAATCAGCCCCAGCATTTT. Protein: CASSIGGAASNQPQHF. V gene TRBV19 combines with J gene TRBJ1-5; TRBD1 is a possible D gene (5 bases). Trimming stripped 3 bases from V and 0 bases from J, with 12 bases between. The CDR3 is 16 amino acids. Germline CDR1 and CDR2: LNHDA and SQIVND (reference sequence).

The chain combines TRBV5-1 with TRBJ1-2; 7 bases fit TRBD1. J was trimmed by 2 bases and V by 0 bases; bases with no gene match: 4. Looked up from germline, CDR1 is SGHRS and CDR2 is YFSETQ. The CDR3 extends over 15 amino acids. For the CDR3, the DNA is TGCGCCAGCAGCTTGGGGACAGGACAGAACTATGGCTACACCTTC. Translated, it gives CASSLGTGQNYGYTF.

By sample share, this clonotype is medium-sized. The gene calls are TRBV4-1 and TRBJ2-2; 10 bases align to TRBD1. The CDR3 is made up of 17 amino acids. V dropped 2 bases and J dropped 3; count of bases not matched to a gene: 6. The germline gives CDR1 MGHRA, CDR2 YSYEKL. The DNA of the CDR3 is TGCGCCAGCAGCCAATCCCTGGGGACAGGGGACACCGGGGAGCTGTTTTTT. Protein sequence: CASSQSLGTGDTGELFF.

This CDR3 is CAWSRSNEQFF. The CDR3 DNA reads TGTGCCTGGAGTCGGAGCAATGAGCAGTTCTTC. V is TRBV30 and J is TRBJ2-1; unclear D gene. The CDR3 is made up of 11 amino acids. The V end lost 2 bases, the J end lost 6 bases, and 5 bases lay between the germline ends. Germline CDR1 and CDR2: GTSNPN and SVGIG (reference sequence).

This chain joins TRBV6-6 and TRBJ2-7, with a tentative D call TRBD1 (6 bases). V gave up 2 bases and J gave up 2 bases, with 13 bases separating them. Per germline, CDR1 MNHNY and CDR2 SVGAGI (reference sequence). The CDR3 length is 15 residues. Here the CDR3 reads CASSYQGSGTYEQYF. The CDR3, as DNA: TGTGCCAGCAGTTACCAGGGGTCGGGCACCTACGAGCAGTACTTC.

This clonotype was counted between two and nine times. The chain recombines TRBV19 with TRBJ2-2; 8 bases map to TRBD1. The ends lost 4 bases at V and 5 bases at J; junction bases unmatched: 6. There are 15 residues in the CDR3. From germline, CDR1 is LNHDA and CDR2 SQIVND (reference sequence). The CDR3 DNA follows: TGTGCCAGTAGTAGAGACAGGGGTTGGACCGGGGAGCTGTTTTTT. Its protein product is CASSRDRGWTGELFF.

The J gene is TRBJ2-2, the V gene TRBV19; D gene uncertain. Germline CDR1 LNHDA, CDR2 SQIVND (reference sequence). The CDR3 has 14 amino acids. With 7 bases removed from V and 4 bases from J, the gap between germline ends came to 13 bases. CDR3 DNA: TGTGCCAGTATTATTCAGGAAGGCACCGGGGAGCTGTTTTTT. Translating it yields CASIIQEGTGELFF.

Concerning this clonotype itself: Being one base from a much bigger clone, this may be a read error. V and J are TRBV6-1 and TRBJ1-1, with TRBD1 matching 7 bases. Looked up from germline, CDR1 is MNHNS and CDR2 is SASEGT. There are 14 residues in the CDR3. In nucleotides, the CDR3 is TGTGCCGGCAGTACAGGGGTATTGAACACTGAAGCTTTCTTT. Protein product: CAGSTGVLNTEAFF.

The V gene is TRBV9, the J gene TRBJ1-4; D is unresolved. The germline V gene has CDR1 SGDLS and CDR2 YYNGEE. With 0 bases removed from V and 2 bases from J, the gap between germline ends came to 11 bases. CDR3 length: 16 residues. The CDR3 DNA sequence: TGTGCCAGCAGCGTAGGAGAGTTAGGGACTAATGAAAAACTGTTTTTT. Protein product: CASSVGELGTNEKLFF.

The V and J genes are TRBV7-9 and TRBJ2-1; D assignment may be TRBD1 or TRBD2 (5 bases each). Germline values: CDR1 SEHNR, CDR2 FQNEAQ (reference sequence). Trimming removed 5 bases from V and 6 bases from J, with 11 bases in between. The CDR3 contains 13 residues. The CDR3 sequence: CASSRTGTNEQFF. Here the CDR3 DNA reads TGTGCCAGCAGCCGGACTGGGACCAATGAGCAGTTCTTC.

This clonotype was seen more than once but under ten times. The V and J genes are TRBV20-1 and TRBJ2-7, with a tentative D call TRBD1 (6 bases). The germline V and J ends were trimmed by 6 bases and 9 bases, with 21 bases remaining between them. The CDR3 runs 13 residues. The germline V gene encodes CDR1 DFQATT and CDR2 SNEGSKA (reference sequence). CDR3 nucleotides: TGCAGTGCCAAGACCGTCCCGGAAGGGGGGCAGTACTTC. The encoded protein is CSAKTVPEGGQYF.

J is TRBJ2-5 and V is TRBV12-5, with D hard to call. Germline values: CDR1 LGHNT, CDR2 FRNRAP. V lost 1 base and J 5 bases, leaving 8 bases between the germline ends. There are 13 residues in the CDR3. The CDR3 loop reads CASGLDTSETQYF. The CDR3 DNA reads TGTGCTAGTGGTTTGGATACATCCGAGACCCAGTACTTC.